Each of the 21 T cell receptor beta chains below was sequenced from the same sample in a study of T cells in tuberculosis (dated by TCRdb to 2016 to 2019). PBMC were thawed, rested overnight, stained with GMM-loaded CD1B tetramer, a Live/Dead dye and anti-CD3, and then sorted on a FACS Aria II. C32 glucose monomycolate purified from Rhodococcus equi was loaded onto CD1B tetramers. The library was made by the immunoSEQ multiplex PCR assay. The table comes from immuneACCESS by way of TCRdb, which keeps in-frame sequences with V and J called. Part of the clones is missing from these tables; in studies checked, under half for an unresolved V gene and the rest for unknown reasons. A total of 88,000 or so clones appear in this sample, around 90% of them only once. Approximately 2% of the sample goes to the ten largest clones. The sequencing sample was made of CD1b-GMM tetramer-negative cells sorted from PBMCs. Read against the paper, the sample's cell subset or site label means: T cells not binding CD1B-GMM tetramer, sorted from same donor. The receptors were gathered from an adult woman with latent tuberculosis.

V is TRBV6-4 and J is TRBJ2-5; 8 nucleotides line up with TRBD2. V lost 4 bases, J lost 2 bases, and 6 bases stayed unmatched. The CDR3 is 15 amino acids. Germline CDR1 MRHNA, CDR2 SNTAGT. CDR3 protein: CASSVIAGPQETQYF. CDR3 sequence (DNA): TGTGCCAGCAGTGTGATAGCGGGGCCTCAAGAGACCCAGTACTTC.

The chain is built from TRBV9 and TRBJ2-1; perhaps TRBD1 as D (6 bases). The CDR3 totals 15 residues. The ends were cut back, 4 bases at V and 6 bases at J, with 17 bases in the middle. Germline V lookup: CDR1 SGDLS, CDR2 YYNGEE. The CDR3 spells CASSTGTPKANEQFF. CDR3 bases: TGTGCCAGCAGCACCGGGACACCCAAGGCCAATGAGCAGTTCTTC.

Note on this clone: Germline and junction disagree at one end, which may indicate a read error. The chain uses TRBV5-6 and TRBJ2-7; 11 bases fit TRBD1. Germline V gene sequence: CDR1 SGHDT, CDR2 YYEEEE. The CDR3 contains 15 residues. The CDR3 DNA reads TGTGCCAGCAGTTTGGACAGGGGGCGGTTGTGGGAGCAGTACTTC. It translates to CASSLDRGRLWEQYF.

This chain connects TRBV5-4 to TRBJ2-2; weak D call: TRBD2 (5 bases). The CDR3 is 15 residues long. Looked up from germline, CDR1 is SGHNT and CDR2 is YYREEE (reference sequence). With 4 bases removed from V and 5 bases from J, the gap between germline ends came to 15 bases. In nucleotides, the CDR3 is TGTGCCAGCAGCGCCGGGGATAGGGCGACCGGGGAGCTGTTTTTT. This codes for CASSAGDRATGELFF.

V and J are TRBV27 and TRBJ1-6, with TRBD1 matching over 7 bases. Germline V gene lookup returns CDR1 MNHEY and CDR2 SMNVEV (reference sequence). The CDR3 has 14 residues. Unmatched junction bases numbered 6, after V lost 6 bases and J lost 7 bases. The CDR3 DNA reads TGTGCCAGCAGAACCGGGACAGACAATTCACCCCTCCACTTT. Translating it yields CASRTGTDNSPLHF.

V usage is TRBV6-5 and J usage is TRBJ1-2, with D hard to call. Germline loops: CDR1 MNHEY, CDR2 SVGAGI. The CDR3 contains 13 residues. V was cut by 8 bases and J by 8 bases, with 18 bases left in between. The CDR3 loop reads CASQRRESLGYTF. The CDR3 DNA sequence: TGTGCCAGCCAACGGAGGGAATCGCTAGGCTACACCTTC.

J is TRBJ2-3 and V is TRBV5-4; tentatively, D is TRBD2 (6 bases). The V and J ends lost 3 bases and 4 bases respectively, with 15 bases between them. There are 15 residues in the CDR3. Germline V CDR1 and CDR2: SGHNT, YYREEE (reference sequence). The CDR3 protein is CASSSLRELADTQYF. The CDR3 coding sequence is TGTGCCAGCAGCTCCCTCCGGGAGCTGGCAGATACGCAGTATTTT.

The chain employs TRBV20-1 and TRBJ2-3, with 7 bases that match TRBD2. The CDR3 is made up of 11 amino acids. Germline V gives CDR1 DFQATT, CDR2 SNEGSKA (reference sequence). Trimming removed 5 bases from V and 8 bases from J; junction bases left unmatched: 4. The CDR3 is CSAPLASTQYF. The CDR3 region has the DNA TGCAGTGCTCCACTAGCGAGTACGCAGTATTTT.

The J gene is TRBJ1-5, the V gene TRBV19; 9 bases align to TRBD1. Germline V CDR1 and CDR2: LNHDA, SQIVND (reference sequence). The CDR3 spans 14 residues. With 7 bases clipped from V and 7 bases from J, the junction kept 8 bases outside the gene matches. This chain's CDR3 is CASNPTGGNQPQHF. In DNA form, the CDR3 reads TGTGCCAGTAACCCGACAGGGGGGAACCAGCCCCAGCATTTT.

V is TRBV7-9 and J is TRBJ2-7; 12 bases line up with TRBD2. V lost 5 bases and J lost 6; bases outside the gene matches: 8. Germline-derived CDR1 and CDR2 are SEHNR and FQNEAQ (reference sequence). The CDR3 has 15 residues. CDR3 protein: CASSPLAGGPGEQYF. The CDR3, as DNA: TGTGCCAGCAGCCCCCTAGCGGGGGGGCCCGGCGAGCAGTACTTC.

This clone was recorded only once. The V and J genes are TRBV10-2 and TRBJ2-2; tentatively, D is TRBD2 (5 bases). Germline CDR1 is WSHSY and CDR2 is SAAADI. The CDR3 covers 15 residues. Trimming pared 4 bases from V and 8 bases from J, leaving 17 bases between. Here the CDR3 DNA reads TGCGCCAGCAGTGTTTGGCTAGCCAGTCCGGGGGAGCTGTTTTTT. Amino acid sequence: CASSVWLASPGELFF.

The chain recombines TRBV4-2 with TRBJ1-6, with D maybe TRBD1 (6 bases). The CDR3 covers 16 residues. Trimming shortened V by 3 bases and J by 8 bases, and 17 bases separated the two germline ends. CDR1 is LGHNA and CDR2 is YNFKEQ in the germline V gene. CDR3 DNA: TGTGCCAGCAGCCAGGCCTTGGGGGGGGCCCATTCACCCCTCCACTTT. Translating gives CASSQALGGAHSPLHF.

The CDR3 nucleotides read TGTGCCAGCCGACAGGGGTTAAAGACTGAAGCTTTCTTT. This codes for CASRQGLKTEAFF. This chain connects TRBV5-6 to TRBJ1-1; 8 nucleotides agree with TRBD1. The junction had 7 bases not matched to a gene; V was cut back by 7 bases and J by 5 bases. The length of the CDR3 is 13 residues. Germline V gives CDR1 SGHDT, CDR2 YYEEEE.

The gene calls are TRBV7-3 and TRBJ2-2; 10 bases agree with TRBD1. Trimming cost V 2 bases and J 5 bases; bases outside gene matches: 5. The CDR3 runs 16 residues. The germline CDR1 and CDR2 sequences are SGHTA and FQGTGA. CDR3 region: CASSLLQGQGTGELFF. The CDR3 DNA follows: TGTGCCAGCAGCTTATTGCAGGGACAGGGGACCGGGGAGCTGTTTTTT.

This chain links TRBV10-2 with TRBJ1-1; D gene uncertain. The CDR3 is 13 amino acids. Per the germline V gene, CDR1 is WSHSY and CDR2 is SAAADI. Trimming removed 6 bases at V and 2 bases at J, with 10 bases between. The CDR3 loop is CASSPQENTEAFF. In nucleotides, the CDR3 is TGCGCCAGCAGCCCCCAGGAAAACACTGAAGCTTTCTTT.

This clone is a singleton in its sample. The chain is built from TRBV7-2 and TRBJ2-1; 8 positions match TRBD2. The CDR3 totals 17 residues. Germline V gene data show CDR1 as SGHTA and CDR2 as FQGNSA. The trim removed 5 bases at V and 9 bases at J, leaving 18 bases unmatched. CDR3 DNA sequence: TGTGCCAGCAGCCGGCGGGGGGCGGGGGCCTGGGGGAGTGAGCAGTTCTTC. Translating it yields CASSRRGAGAWGSEQFF.

The V call is TRBV19, the J call TRBJ2-2, with 8 bases fitting TRBD2. Unmatched junction bases numbered 11, after V lost 6 bases and J lost 5 bases. The CDR3 spans 16 residues. CDR1 and CDR2 from the germline V gene are LNHDA and SQIVND (reference sequence). The CDR3 protein is CASRLAGGGVTGELFF. In DNA, the CDR3 is TGTGCCAGTAGACTAGCCGGGGGGGGAGTTACCGGGGAGCTGTTTTTT. Complete variable domain (other parts from reference TRBV19 and TRBJ2-2): DGGITQSPKYLFRKEGQNVTLSCEQNLNHDAMYWYRQDPGQGLRLIYYSQIVNDFQKGDIAEGYSVSREKKESFPLTVTSAQKNPTAFYLCASRLAGGGVTGELFFGEGSRLTVL.

The genes are TRBV9 and TRBJ1-2; weak D call: TRBD1 (5 bases). Germline V CDR1 and CDR2: SGDLS, YYNGEE. Trimming cost V 4 bases and J 3 bases, with 19 bases left between them. This CDR3 has 16 residues. The CDR3 loop is CASSPPWGGDYYGYTF. CDR3 nucleotides: TGTGCCAGCAGCCCTCCTTGGGGGGGGGATTACTATGGCTACACCTTC.

The chain couples TRBV13 to TRBJ2-3; TRBD2 might be the D (7 bases). V was pared by 5 bases and J by 3 bases, with 21 bases between. Looked up from germline, CDR1 is PRHDT and CDR2 is FYEKMQ (reference sequence). The CDR3 consists of 17 residues. CDR3 region: CASSRRTGGHLTDTQYF. As DNA, the CDR3 is TGTGCCAGCAGCAGACGAACCGGGGGGCATCTGACAGATACGCAGTATTTT. The whole variable domain, remainder taken from reference TRBV13 and TRBJ2-3, is AAGVIQSPRHLIKEKRETATLKCYPIPRHDTVYWYQQGPGQDPQFLISFYEKMQSDKGSIPDRFSAQQFSDYHSELNMSSLELGDSALYFCASSRRTGGHLTDTQYFGPGTRLTVL.

The rearrangement uses TRBV30 and TRBJ1-1; unclear D gene. Trimming removed 3 bases from V and 9 bases from J, with 11 bases in between. The V gene's germline CDR1 is GTSNPN and CDR2 SVGIG (reference sequence). The CDR3 totals 11 residues. Here the CDR3 reads CAWRESRQAFF. Written as DNA, the CDR3 is TGTGCCTGGAGAGAGTCCCGCCAAGCTTTCTTT.

This chain connects TRBV9 to TRBJ1-3; 7 bases fit TRBD1. Trimming at V came to 3 bases and at J to 3 bases, leaving 9 bases not matched to a gene. The CDR3 has 16 amino acids. Germline assignment: CDR1 SGDLS and CDR2 YYNGEE. The CDR3 here is CASSGATGVHGNTIYF. The CDR3 DNA is TGTGCCAGCAGCGGGGCCACAGGGGTCCATGGAAACACCATATATTTT.